The 31 T cell receptor beta chains below all came from one sample that was sequenced in a study of cytomegalovirus exposure and HLA in healthy donors. Profiling relied on immunoSEQ multiplex PCR, and the TCRdb table lists in-frame clones only, not all of them. The table has about 63,000 clones, approximately 88% seen once. The specimen was PBMCs. The source of these receptors is a woman aged 18-35 years in good health and CMV-seronegative.

Sample share makes this clone medium-sized. The chain uses TRBV6-4 and TRBJ2-2; D ambiguous. Germline V gene data show CDR1 as MRHNA and CDR2 as SNTAGT. The CDR3 is made up of 15 amino acids. The V end was cut by 0 bases, the J end by 1 base, with 6 bases between. The CDR3 loop is CASSDSRQNTGELFF. CDR3 DNA sequence: TGTGCCAGCAGTGACTCGAGACAGAACACCGGGGAGCTGTTTTTT.

V is TRBV19 and J is TRBJ2-7; 9 nucleotides line up with TRBD1. Trimming at V came to 3 bases and at J to 2 bases, leaving 5 bases not matched to a gene. From germline, CDR1 is LNHDA and CDR2 SQIVND (reference sequence). The CDR3 is made up of 15 amino acids. CDR3: CASSMGQGTTYEQYF. CDR3 in DNA: TGTGCCAGTAGTATGGGACAGGGCACGACCTACGAGCAGTACTTC. The variable domain in full, completed from reference TRBV19 and TRBJ2-7, reads DGGITQSPKYLFRKEGQNVTLSCEQNLNHDAMYWYRQDPGQGLRLIYYSQIVNDFQKGDIAEGYSVSREKKESFPLTVTSAQKNPTAFYLCASSMGQGTTYEQYFGPGTRLTVT.

This sequence joins TRBV7-9 and TRBJ1-6; 7 bases line up with TRBD1. Germline assignment: CDR1 SEHNR and CDR2 FQNEAQ (reference sequence). The trim removed 5 bases at V and 10 bases at J, leaving 11 bases unmatched. The CDR3 has 15 residues. CDR3 in DNA: TGTGCCAGCAGCCGCCGGGACAGAGCATACTCACCCCTCCACTTT. Translating it yields CASSRRDRAYSPLHF. Full variable domain (outside the CDR3, taken from reference TRBV7-9 and TRBJ1-6): DTGVSQNPRHKITKRGQNVTFRCDPISEHNRLYWYRQTLGQGPEFLTYFQNEAQLEKSRLLSDRFSAERPKGSFSTLEIQRTEQGDSAMYLCASSRRDRAYSPLHFGNGTRLTVT.

The chain combines TRBV5-4 with TRBJ2-1; perhaps TRBD2 as D (6 bases). Trimming cost V 4 bases and J 8 bases, with 19 bases left between them. The CDR3 contains 15 residues. The germline V gene encodes CDR1 SGHNT and CDR2 YYREEE (reference sequence). CDR3 DNA sequence: TGTGCCAGCAGCCTGACTAGTCACGTCGTCGATGAGCAGTTCTTC. It codes for CASSLTSHVVDEQFF.

The chain joins TRBV19 to TRBJ2-3; 9 positions agree with TRBD1. Germline CDR1 is LNHDA and CDR2 is SQIVND (reference sequence). V dropped 3 bases and J dropped 5; count of bases not matched to a gene: 12. The CDR3 runs 17 residues. Here the CDR3 DNA reads TGTGCCAGTAGTATGCGCCACCGGGACAGGGTCAGAGATACGCAGTATTTT. Translation gives CASSMRHRDRVRDTQYF. Filled out from reference TRBV19 and TRBJ2-3, the complete variable domain reads DGGITQSPKYLFRKEGQNVTLSCEQNLNHDAMYWYRQDPGQGLRLIYYSQIVNDFQKGDIAEGYSVSREKKESFPLTVTSAQKNPTAFYLCASSMRHRDRVRDTQYFGPGTRLTVL.

The gene calls are TRBV7-2 and TRBJ1-1; 8 bases match TRBD1. CDR1 and CDR2 from the germline V gene are SGHTA and FQGNSA. Trimming removed 1 base from V and 2 bases from J; junction bases left unmatched: 3. The CDR3 length is 15 residues. The CDR3 bases are TGTGCCAGCAGCTTAGGGGGACAGGCAAACACTGAAGCTTTCTTT. Amino acid sequence: CASSLGGQANTEAFF.

This chain joins TRBV6-1 and TRBJ1-2; D gene ambiguous. V lost 4 bases to trimming and J lost 3 bases, with 15 bases between them. The germline gives CDR1 MNHNS, CDR2 SASEGT. The CDR3 sequence is 15 residues long. DNA for the CDR3: TGTGCCAGCAGTGCGAGTAAGGGAGGGCACTATGGCTACACCTTC. Its translation is CASSASKGGHYGYTF.

J is TRBJ1-1 and V is TRBV6-1; tentative D call: TRBD1 (6 bases). Trimming pared 4 bases from V and 4 bases from J, leaving 16 bases between. Germline loops: CDR1 MNHNS, CDR2 SASEGT. This CDR3 is 15 amino acids long. CDR3 region: CASSGRQVIITEAFF. CDR3 DNA sequence: TGTGCCAGCAGTGGACGACAGGTTATTATCACTGAAGCTTTCTTT.

The gene calls are TRBV6-1 and TRBJ2-5; 7 bases fit TRBD2. Germline V CDR1 and CDR2: MNHNS, SASEGT. Trimming removed 4 bases from V and 4 bases from J; junction bases left unmatched: 9. CDR3 length: 15 amino acids. The CDR3 sequence: CASSASGGEGETQYF. CDR3 coding DNA: TGTGCCAGCAGTGCCTCAGGAGGGGAGGGAGAGACCCAGTACTTC.

The chain employs TRBV2 and TRBJ1-2; TRBD1 agrees at 8 bases. Trimming cost V 7 bases and J 2 bases; bases outside gene matches: 6. Germline V gives CDR1 SNHLY, CDR2 FYNNEI. CDR3 length equals 14 residues. This CDR3 is CASTENRGNYGYTF. Written as DNA, the CDR3 is TGTGCCAGCACTGAGAACAGGGGGAACTATGGCTACACCTTC.

There are a few counts of this clone. V and J are TRBV30 and TRBJ1-2; TRBD1 might be the D (6 bases). Germline-derived CDR1 and CDR2 are GTSNPN and SVGIG (reference sequence). Trimming pared 5 bases from V and 6 bases from J, leaving 13 bases between. The CDR3 totals 12 residues. The CDR3 coding sequence is TGTGCCTGGGGCGAGCCAGGGGATGGCTACACCTTC. Protein: CAWGEPGDGYTF.

This clone occurred once. The chain is built from TRBV4-1 and TRBJ1-1; no reliable D call. V dropped 2 bases and J dropped 6 bases, with 22 bases sitting between them. The CDR3 covers 17 residues. CDR1 is MGHRA and CDR2 is YSYEKL in the germline V gene. CDR3 amino acids: CASSQPPSLGGWAEAFF. The CDR3 nucleotides are TGCGCCAGCAGCCAACCGCCGAGCCTCGGAGGGTGGGCTGAAGCTTTCTTT.

The genes are TRBV28 and TRBJ1-4; 9 bases align to TRBD1. J lost 4 bases, V lost 6 bases, and 6 bases had no gene match. This CDR3 has 15 amino acids. The germline V gene encodes CDR1 MDHEN and CDR2 SYDVKM. The DNA for the CDR3 is TGTGCCAGCAGAACAGGGGGCGAGGGTAATGAAAAACTGTTTTTT. This translates into CASRTGGEGNEKLFF.

The V gene is TRBV15, the J gene TRBJ2-4; tentatively, D is TRBD2 (6 bases). The CDR3 spans 15 residues. Deletions cut 4 bases from V and 3 bases from J, with 13 bases between. CDR1 LNHNV and CDR2 YYDKDF come from the germline V gene (reference sequence). CDR3 DNA sequence: TGTGCCACCAGCAACGGCGGGACTGGCAAAAACATTCAGTACTTC. It specifies CATSNGGTGKNIQYF.

The V gene is TRBV13, the J gene TRBJ2-3; D ambiguous. The CDR3 is made up of 13 amino acids. The V and J ends lost 1 base and 6 bases respectively, with 8 bases between them. Germline CDR1 PRHDT, CDR2 FYEKMQ (reference sequence). The CDR3 sequence is CASSLVASDTQYF. The CDR3 nucleotides are TGTGCCAGCAGCTTAGTGGCTAGTGATACGCAGTATTTT.

The chain employs TRBV2 and TRBJ2-3; D possibly corresponds to TRBD1 (5 bases). V shed 8 bases and J shed 4 bases, with 10 bases lying between them. Looked up from germline, CDR1 is SNHLY and CDR2 is FYNNEI. The CDR3 extends over 12 amino acids. The CDR3 nucleotides read TGTGCCAGCGGAAGGGGCCCAGATACGCAGTATTTT. Translating gives CASGRGPDTQYF.

The gene calls are TRBV28 and TRBJ2-7, with 10 bases identical to TRBD2. Trimming cost V 1 base and J 2 bases; bases outside gene matches: 2. CDR1 MDHEN and CDR2 SYDVKM come from the germline V gene. The CDR3 sequence is 15 residues long. The CDR3: CASSLSSGGTYEQYF. The CDR3 region has the DNA TGTGCCAGCAGTTTATCTAGCGGGGGTACCTACGAGCAGTACTTC.

The genes are TRBV7-2 and TRBJ2-1; 14 bases fit TRBD2. Per germline, CDR1 SGHTA and CDR2 FQGNSA. The ends lost 4 bases at V and 8 bases at J; junction bases unmatched: 10. The CDR3 covers 17 residues. As DNA, the CDR3 is TGTGCCAGCAGCTATAAGACTAGCGGGGGGGCTATATATGAGCAGTTCTTC. Translating it yields CASSYKTSGGAIYEQFF.

V usage is TRBV10-3 and J usage is TRBJ1-2, with D perhaps matching TRBD1 (6 bases). Germline-derived CDR1 and CDR2 are ENHRY and SYGVKD. V lost 0 bases, J lost 4 bases, and 9 bases lay in between. The CDR3 has 14 amino acids. CDR3 DNA sequence: TGTGCCATCAGTGAGTCGTGGACAGCCTATGGCTACACCTTC. Protein product: CAISESWTAYGYTF.

This chain connects TRBV25-1 to TRBJ2-1; D gene unclear. The V gene lost 3 bases and the J gene lost 4 bases, with 10 bases spanning the gap. Germline CDR1 is MGHDK and CDR2 is SYGVNS. This CDR3 region has 14 residues. DNA of the CDR3: TGTGCCAGCAGTGACTGGGTGGAGTACAATGAGCAGTTCTTC. It encodes CASSDWVEYNEQFF.

The gene calls are TRBV28 and TRBJ1-1; the match to TRBD1 covers 9 bases. Losses at the gene ends were 6 bases for V and 0 bases for J; bases not matched to a gene: 8. Germline V gene data show CDR1 as MDHEN and CDR2 as SYDVKM. This CDR3 is 16 amino acids long. The CDR3 sequence: CASRAGTGTMNTEAFF. The CDR3 bases are TGTGCCAGCAGGGCCGGGACAGGGACGATGAACACTGAAGCTTTCTTT.

A single count supports this clone. V is TRBV2 and J is TRBJ1-4; D not certain. V was pared by 0 bases and J by 2 bases, with 7 bases between. Germline V CDR1 and CDR2: SNHLY, FYNNEI. The CDR3 totals 15 residues. CDR3 region: CASSEAGSTNEKLFF. CDR3 in DNA: TGTGCCAGCAGTGAAGCAGGGAGTACTAATGAAAAACTGTTTTTT.

The rearrangement joins TRBV9 to TRBJ2-7, with 11 bases fitting TRBD2. CDR1 is SGDLS and CDR2 is YYNGEE in the germline V gene. The CDR3 has 15 amino acids. J was trimmed by 3 bases and V by 3 bases; bases with no gene match: 5. The CDR3 spells CASSEGLADYYEQYF. CDR3 coding DNA: TGTGCCAGCAGCGAGGGACTAGCGGACTACTACGAGCAGTACTTC.

The chain uses TRBV27 and TRBJ2-7, with 8 bases that match TRBD1. J lost 4 bases, V lost 3 bases, and 8 bases had no gene match. The CDR3 length is 15 residues. From germline, CDR1 is MNHEY and CDR2 SMNVEV (reference sequence). The chain's CDR3 is CASSFSTGARYEQYF. The CDR3 nucleotides are TGTGCCAGCAGTTTTTCGACAGGGGCTCGGTACGAGCAGTACTTC.

The V call is TRBV27, the J call TRBJ2-1, with 10 bases aligning to TRBD1. Germline trimming cut 8 bases from V and 5 bases from J; bases unmatched to any gene: 9. Germline CDR1 reads MNHEY; CDR2 reads SMNVEV (reference sequence). The CDR3 has 15 amino acids. CDR3 region: CASLGWTGGHNEQFF. The CDR3 nucleotides are TGTGCCAGCCTGGGATGGACAGGGGGACACAATGAGCAGTTCTTC.

The rearrangement joins TRBV5-1 to TRBJ2-1; TRBD1 is a possible D gene (6 bases). The ends were cut back, 8 bases at V and 0 bases at J, with 12 bases in the middle. The CDR3 has 14 residues. Germline lookup yields CDR1 SGHRS and CDR2 YFSETQ. The CDR3 DNA is TGCGCCAGTACGGGACATAGCTCCTACAATGAGCAGTTCTTC. Amino acid sequence: CASTGHSSYNEQFF.

This clone was recorded a few times. The gene calls are TRBV5-1 and TRBJ2-7; 9 positions match TRBD1. Germline V CDR1 and CDR2: SGHRS, YFSETQ. The CDR3 extends over 15 amino acids. The V gene end was trimmed by 4 bases and the J gene end by 2 bases; junction bases not matched to a gene: 7. In DNA, the CDR3 is TGCGCCAGCAGCCCGAACAGGGGGCATACCTACGAGCAGTACTTC. Protein sequence: CASSPNRGHTYEQYF.

V is TRBV7-2 and J is TRBJ1-5, with TRBD1 identical over 10 bases. This CDR3 has 15 amino acids. In germline, CDR1 is SGHTA, CDR2 FQGNSA. Trimming removed 4 bases from V and 6 bases from J; junction bases left unmatched: 6. The CDR3 is CASSSWTGGIQPQHF. The CDR3 DNA reads TGTGCCAGCAGCTCCTGGACAGGGGGGATTCAGCCCCAGCATTTT.

The chain has TRBV28 and TRBJ1-2; TRBD1 might be the D (5 bases). The CDR3 is made up of 15 amino acids. Trimming shortened V by 3 bases and J by 2 bases, and 13 bases separated the two germline ends. Germline loops: CDR1 MDHEN, CDR2 SYDVKM. CDR3 nucleotide sequence: TGTGCCAGCAGTTTGAGTCAGGGCGGAAACTATGGCTACACCTTC. Its protein product is CASSLSQGGNYGYTF.

Only one count was recorded for this clone. The chain has TRBV11-2 and TRBJ2-7, with TRBD2 matching over 11 bases. Germline V gene data show CDR1 as SGHAT and CDR2 as FQNNGV. Losses at the gene ends were 5 bases for V and 6 bases for J; bases not matched to a gene: 9. CDR3 size: 15 residues. CDR3 in DNA: TGTGCCAGCAGCCTATTAGCGGGAGGGCCGGGCGAGCAGTACTTC. This gives the protein CASSLLAGGPGEQYF.

This rearrangement joins TRBV6-1 to TRBJ1-5; D may be TRBD1 (6 bases). Looked up from germline, CDR1 is MNHNS and CDR2 is SASEGT. There are 15 residues in the CDR3. Between the trimmed V and J ends, which lost 2 bases and 4 bases, there was a span of 12 bases. Here the CDR3 DNA reads TGTGCCAGCAGTGAACAGGGGTTGAGAAATCAGCCCCAGCATTTT. Translation gives CASSEQGLRNQPQHF.